This T cell receptor beta chain was sequenced in a study of blood T cell repertoires in COVID-19. Study overall: There were acute and convalescent COVID-19 samples, and they came from the United States, Italy and Spain. T cells, B-cell-depleted T cells, or PBMCs supplied cDNA or gDNA.

This CDR3 has 14 amino acids. Germline values: CDR1 MDHEN, CDR2 SYDVKM. Trimming pared 5 bases from V and 2 bases from J, leaving 10 bases between. Under the authors' procedure: Counts of nucleated cells, estimated from reference gene primer amplification, were obtained. Sequencing used immunoSEQ multiplex PCR; TCRdb keeps in-frame clones, though not all of them. V, J and clone size were drawn from that table, and D and trimming were deduced from the DNA. The sample yields about 87,000 clones, around 80% seen once. The sequence was collected from a woman aged 60-75 years with acute or convalescent COVID-19. V gene TRBV28 combines with J gene TRBJ1-5, with D maybe TRBD1 (6 bases). Sequenced material: peripheral blood. The CDR3 sequence is CASSPRQGNQPQHF. As DNA, the CDR3 is TGTGCCAGCAGTCCCCGACAGGGCAATCAGCCCCAGCATTTT.